These T cell receptor beta chains were read from a single sample in a study of T-cell memory formation after mild COVID-19. MiXCR was run by TCRdb on the 5' RACE reads, yielding one entry per CDR3 protein. In the table there are around 310,000 distinct CDR3 sequences, under 25% of which are singletons. Source material: PBMCs or a T cell subset sorted from them (not recorded which). Source of these receptors: a man between 18 and 35 years old who had mild COVID-19 (a few samples of this study predate the infection). Cell type and time point are not known. Both conserved end residues are part of each CDR3. A D gene is named only where the DNA matches it firmly. Size is omitted from some rows. Given values are once, few, many or a class for expanded clones.

clone size	J gene	V gene	D gene	CDR3 protein	CDR3 DNA
.	TRBJ1-1	TRBV5-1	.	CASSFLSGRNTEAFF	TGCGCCAGCAGCTTCCTTTCGGGGAGGAACACTGAAGCTTTCTTT
few	TRBJ2-7	TRBV2	.	CASRQGPSYEQYF	TGTGCCAGCAGGCAGGGGCCATCCTACGAGCAGTACTTC
few	TRBJ2-1	TRBV5-1	.	CASTPSHGLYNEQFF	TGCGCCAGCACCCCCTCGCACGGACTCTACAATGAGCAGTTCTTC
.	TRBJ1-1	TRBV7-9	.	CASSSRRTELNTEAFF	TGTGCCAGCAGCTCAAGAAGGACAGAACTGAACACTGAAGCTTTCTTT
.	TRBJ2-6	TRBV29-1	.	CSVGTDFESGANVLTF	TGCAGCGTTGGCACGGACTTCGAGTCTGGGGCCAACGTCCTGACTTTC
.	TRBJ1-2	TRBV20-1	.	CSARVGGGGYTF	TGCAGTGCTCGCGTCGGGGGAGGGGGCTACACCTTC
few	TRBJ1-5	TRBV6-2/TRBV6-3	.	CASSPPVYQPQHF	TGTGCCAGCAGTCCGCCCGTTTATCAGCCCCAGCATTTT
few	TRBJ1-2	TRBV6-2/TRBV6-3	.	CASRMTGYGYTF	TGTGCCAGCAGAATGACAGGCTATGGCTACACCTTC
.	TRBJ1-5	TRBV3-1	.	CASSHYRAQPQHF	TGTGCCAGCAGCCATTACAGGGCTCAGCCCCAGCATTTT
.	TRBJ1-2	TRBV5-6	.	CASSSKGPAYGYTF	TGTGCCAGCAGCTCCAAGGGTCCGGCCTATGGCTACACCTTC
many	TRBJ1-1	TRBV7-2	.	CASSLRNSNTEAFF	TGTGCCAGCAGCCTACGAAACTCGAACACTGAAGCTTTCTTT
.	TRBJ2-7	TRBV7-2	TRBD1	CASSTGEGYEQYF	TGTGCCAGCAGTACAGGGGAAGGCTACGAGCAGTACTTC
.	TRBJ1-2	TRBV20-1	.	CSAAGTSYGYTF	TGCAGTGCCGCAGGAACTTCCTATGGCTACACCTTC
few	TRBJ2-1	TRBV7-2	TRBD1	CASSLDRGLQFF	TGTGCCAGCAGCCTGGACAGGGGGCTGCAGTTCTTC
many	TRBJ2-2	TRBV7-3	.	CASSLQETGELFF	TGTGCCAGCAGCCTGCAGGAGACCGGGGAGCTGTTTTTT
few	TRBJ2-1	TRBV3-1	TRBD1	CASSRPTGQPYNEQFF	TGTGCCAGCAGCCGTCCTACGGGACAGCCTTACAATGAGCAGTTCTTC
.	TRBJ2-6	TRBV20-1	.	CSANGANVLTF	TGCAGTGCTAATGGGGCCAACGTCCTGACTTTC
.	TRBJ1-2	TRBV7-9	TRBD1	CASSSELTGEEIGYTF	TGTGCCAGCAGCTCCGAACTGACAGGGGAAGAAATAGGCTACACCTTC
few	TRBJ1-1	TRBV5-1	TRBD1	CASSAGGGSTEAFF	TGCGCCAGCAGCGCAGGGGGTGGTAGCACTGAAGCTTTCTTT
.	TRBJ2-5	TRBV7-9	TRBD1	CASSSHSGGETQYF	TGTGCCAGCAGTTCCCACTCAGGGGGAGAGACCCAGTACTTC
.	TRBJ1-5	TRBV19	.	CASRPAGNQPQHF	TGTGCCAGTAGGCCGGCAGGAAATCAGCCCCAGCATTTT